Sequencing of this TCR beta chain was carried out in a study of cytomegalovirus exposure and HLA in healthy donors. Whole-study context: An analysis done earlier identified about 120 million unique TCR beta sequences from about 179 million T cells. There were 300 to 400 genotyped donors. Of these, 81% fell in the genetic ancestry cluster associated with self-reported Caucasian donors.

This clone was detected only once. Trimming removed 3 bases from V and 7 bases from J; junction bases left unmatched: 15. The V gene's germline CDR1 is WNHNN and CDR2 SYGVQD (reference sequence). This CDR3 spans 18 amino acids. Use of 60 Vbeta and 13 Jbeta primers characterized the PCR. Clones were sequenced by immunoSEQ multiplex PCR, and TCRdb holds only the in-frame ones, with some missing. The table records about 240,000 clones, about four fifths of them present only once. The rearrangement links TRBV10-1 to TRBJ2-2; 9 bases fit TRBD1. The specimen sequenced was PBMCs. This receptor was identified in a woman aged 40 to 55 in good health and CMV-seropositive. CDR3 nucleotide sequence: TGCGCCAGCAGTGATGGGTCGGGACAGGGAAATTATGGCGGGGAGCTGTTTTTT. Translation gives CASSDGSGQGNYGGELFF.